A selection of T cell receptor beta chains follows, all from one sample in a study of T cell responses to AZD1222 COVID-19 vaccine. TCRdb's table, derived via immunoSEQ multiplex PCR, lists solely in-frame clones and lacks some. The profile shows 130,000 to 150,000 clones, about 90% of them singletons. The material was peripheral blood, obtained on day 0 of AZD1222 vaccination. The receptors derive from an adult in good health. Each CDR3 is given with its conserved first and last residue. D genes are given only for firm matches. The listing skips clone size in some rows; elsewhere it reads once, few, many or a size class.

clone_size: once
v_call: TRBV27
j_call: TRBJ2-7
d_call: .
cdr3_aa: CASSHLPPSSYEQYF
cdr3_nt: TGTGCCAGCAGCCACCTACCGCCCTCTTCTTACGAGCAGTACTTC

clone_size: .
v_call: TRBV7-9
j_call: TRBJ2-7
d_call: TRBD1
cdr3_aa: CASSLTTYRGHEQYF
cdr3_nt: TGTGCCAGCAGCTTAACCACTTACAGGGGGCACGAGCAGTACTTC

clone_size: .
v_call: TRBV5-5
j_call: TRBJ1-2
d_call: TRBD1
cdr3_aa: CASSPAPGGANYGYTF
cdr3_nt: TGTGCCAGCAGCCCCGCCCCAGGGGGAGCTAACTATGGCTACACCTTC

clone_size: .
v_call: TRBV19
j_call: TRBJ2-1
d_call: .
cdr3_aa: CASSIGGGYYNEQFF
cdr3_nt: TGTGCCAGTAGTATAGGGGGGGGCTATTACAATGAGCAGTTCTTC

clone_size: once
v_call: TRBV29-1
j_call: TRBJ2-1
d_call: TRBD2
cdr3_aa: CSVEGLAGGNEQFF
cdr3_nt: TGCAGCGTTGAAGGCCTAGCGGGAGGTAATGAGCAGTTCTTC

clone_size: .
v_call: TRBV7-2
j_call: TRBJ2-1
d_call: .
cdr3_aa: CASSLVAAPTNEQFF
cdr3_nt: TGTGCCAGCAGCTTAGTTGCTGCGCCCACCAATGAGCAGTTCTTC

clone_size: .
v_call: TRBV27
j_call: TRBJ1-6
d_call: TRBD1
cdr3_aa: CASSLWAGDREAPLHF
cdr3_nt: TGTGCCAGCAGTTTATGGGCGGGGGACAGGGAGGCCCCCCTCCACTTT

clone_size: .
v_call: TRBV7-8
j_call: TRBJ2-2
d_call: TRBD2
cdr3_aa: CASSLAVGLASGELFF
cdr3_nt: TGTGCCAGCAGCTTAGCGGTGGGACTAGCCTCCGGGGAGCTGTTTTTT

clone_size: .
v_call: TRBV5-6
j_call: TRBJ1-1
d_call: .
cdr3_aa: CASSLSWNTEAFF
cdr3_nt: TGTGCCAGCAGCTTGAGCTGGAACACTGAAGCTTTCTTT

clone_size: .
v_call: TRBV4-1
j_call: TRBJ1-5
d_call: .
cdr3_aa: CASSQVGQRNQPQHF
cdr3_nt: TGCGCCAGCAGCCAAGTCGGACAGCGCAATCAGCCCCAGCATTTT

clone_size: .
v_call: TRBV18
j_call: TRBJ1-1
d_call: TRBD1
cdr3_aa: CASSPGQGAITEAFF
cdr3_nt: TGTGCCAGCTCACCAGGACAGGGGGCGATCACTGAAGCTTTCTTT

clone_size: .
v_call: TRBV6-6
j_call: TRBJ1-5
d_call: .
cdr3_aa: CASSYSEGYQPQHF
cdr3_nt: TGTGCCAGCAGTTACTCCGAGGGGTATCAGCCCCAGCATTTT

clone_size: .
v_call: TRBV6-4
j_call: TRBJ2-5
d_call: .
cdr3_aa: CASTQETQYF
cdr3_nt: TGTGCCAGCACCCAAGAGACCCAGTACTTC

clone_size: .
v_call: TRBV19
j_call: TRBJ1-5
d_call: .
cdr3_aa: CASSTGQRNQPQHF
cdr3_nt: TGTGCCAGTAGTACCGGACAGCGCAATCAGCCCCAGCATTTT

clone_size: .
v_call: TRBV29-1
j_call: TRBJ1-1
d_call: .
cdr3_aa: CSADYEAFF
cdr3_nt: TGCAGCGCCGATTATGAAGCTTTCTTT

clone_size: .
v_call: TRBV12-3/TRBV12-4
j_call: TRBJ2-3
d_call: .
cdr3_aa: CASSLVSTDTQYF
cdr3_nt: TGTGCCAGCAGTTTAGTTAGCACAGATACGCAGTATTTT

clone_size: .
v_call: TRBV28
j_call: TRBJ1-6
d_call: .
cdr3_aa: CATERGRSPLHF
cdr3_nt: TGTGCCACCGAGCGAGGCAGGTCACCCCTCCACTTT

clone_size: .
v_call: TRBV13
j_call: TRBJ1-1
d_call: .
cdr3_aa: CASSSRGRNTEAFF
cdr3_nt: TGTGCCAGCAGCTCTCGAGGGAGGAACACTGAAGCTTTCTTT

clone_size: .
v_call: TRBV12-3/TRBV12-4
j_call: TRBJ2-2
d_call: .
cdr3_aa: CASSPTGPGELFF
cdr3_nt: TGTGCCAGCAGCCCCACAGGGCCCGGGGAGCTGTTTTTT

clone_size: .
v_call: TRBV7-9
j_call: TRBJ2-1
d_call: .
cdr3_aa: CAPGLQSYNEQFF
cdr3_nt: TGTGCCCCGGGGTTACAATCCTACAATGAGCAGTTCTTC

clone_size: .
v_call: TRBV3-1/TRBV3-2
j_call: TRBJ2-1
d_call: TRBD2
cdr3_aa: CASSRTSGSYNEQFF
cdr3_nt: TGTGCCAGCAGCCGAACTAGCGGGAGCTACAATGAGCAGTTCTTC

clone_size: .
v_call: TRBV10-3
j_call: TRBJ1-2
d_call: .
cdr3_aa: CAIATVRGVMRANYGYTF
cdr3_nt: TGTGCCATCGCCACCGTAAGAGGGGTCATGAGGGCTAACTATGGCTACACCTTC

clone_size: .
v_call: TRBV18
j_call: TRBJ2-1
d_call: .
cdr3_aa: CASSPPSFYNEQFF
cdr3_nt: TGTGCCAGCTCACCACCTAGTTTCTACAATGAGCAGTTCTTC

clone_size: once
v_call: TRBV5-1
j_call: TRBJ1-1
d_call: .
cdr3_aa: CASSLEDIDTEAFF
cdr3_nt: TGCGCCAGCAGCCTGGAGGACATTGACACTGAAGCTTTCTTT

clone_size: .
v_call: TRBV4-2
j_call: TRBJ1-1
d_call: .
cdr3_aa: CASSQDSLRSTEAFF
cdr3_nt: TGTGCCAGCAGCCAAGATTCTTTAAGGTCCACTGAAGCTTTCTTT

clone_size: .
v_call: TRBV5-4
j_call: TRBJ1-3
d_call: .
cdr3_aa: CASSLWSRENTIYF
cdr3_nt: TGTGCCAGCAGCTTGTGGTCCAGGGAGAACACCATATATTTT

clone_size: .
v_call: TRBV25-1
j_call: TRBJ1-1
d_call: .
cdr3_aa: CASRATKGLGTEAFF
cdr3_nt: TGTGCCAGCAGGGCGACGAAGGGGCTGGGCACTGAAGCTTTCTTT

clone_size: once
v_call: TRBV25-1
j_call: TRBJ2-7
d_call: .
cdr3_aa: CASSGREAAGQYF
cdr3_nt: TGTGCCAGCAGTGGTCGGGAAGCTGCGGGGCAGTACTTC

clone_size: .
v_call: TRBV28
j_call: TRBJ2-1
d_call: .
cdr3_aa: CASRRVGIYNEQFF
cdr3_nt: TGTGCCAGCAGAAGGGTAGGGATCTACAATGAGCAGTTCTTC

clone_size: .
v_call: TRBV28
j_call: TRBJ1-2
d_call: .
cdr3_aa: CASMGRQGVYGYTF
cdr3_nt: TGTGCCAGCATGGGTCGGCAGGGAGTCTACGGCTACACCTTC

clone_size: .
v_call: TRBV5-4
j_call: TRBJ2-7
d_call: TRBD2
cdr3_aa: CASSSPLGTSTDEQYF
cdr3_nt: TGTGCCAGCAGCTCCCCCCTAGGGACTAGCACTGATGAGCAGTACTTC

clone_size: .
v_call: TRBV12-3/TRBV12-4
j_call: TRBJ1-1
d_call: TRBD1
cdr3_aa: CASTWTGGSEAFF
cdr3_nt: TGTGCCAGCACCTGGACAGGGGGCTCTGAAGCTTTCTTT

clone_size: .
v_call: TRBV19
j_call: TRBJ1-5
d_call: TRBD1
cdr3_aa: CASTHRGTRGNQPQHF
cdr3_nt: TGTGCCAGTACTCACAGGGGAACTAGGGGCAATCAGCCCCAGCATTTT

clone_size: .
v_call: TRBV18
j_call: TRBJ1-1
d_call: .
cdr3_aa: CASSPTENTEAFF
cdr3_nt: TGTGCCAGCTCACCAACGGAGAACACTGAAGCTTTCTTT

clone_size: .
v_call: TRBV6-5
j_call: TRBJ2-2
d_call: .
cdr3_aa: CASSYGSYTGELFF
cdr3_nt: TGTGCCAGCAGTTACGGCAGCTATACCGGGGAGCTGTTTTTT

clone_size: .
v_call: TRBV6-1
j_call: TRBJ1-5
d_call: .
cdr3_aa: CASSASIHLRRGNQPQHF
cdr3_nt: TGTGCCAGCAGTGCCTCCATTCACCTGAGACGCGGCAATCAGCCCCAGCATTTT

clone_size: .
v_call: TRBV19
j_call: TRBJ1-1
d_call: .
cdr3_aa: CASSALRGFFSTEAFF
cdr3_nt: TGTGCCAGTAGTGCTCTCAGGGGTTTTTTTAGCACTGAAGCTTTCTTT